The subject of this entry is one T cell receptor beta chain. Its binding antigen is unknown. Base qualities were left out, and no much larger clone turns up one base away. These data belong to a study of CD8 T cells in Susac syndrome (dated by TCRdb to between 2018 and 2020). Study-wide context: Among the Susac syndrome patients who were sequenced, clinically active disease was present in 5 or 6 and clinical remission was observed in about eight. At blood withdrawal, Susac syndrome patients were either therapy-naive, taking corticosteroids (in some cases with IVIg as well), or taking IVIg alone. Repertoire sequencing was used to test whether CD8+ T cell activation and differentiation in Susac syndrome was antigen driven.

RNA was extracted with the RNeasy kit and roughly 0.45 to 1 ug was reverse transcribed using random hexamers. The immunoSEQ multiplex PCR assay, covering 54 Vbeta and 13 Jbeta segments, was used to amplify TCR beta CDR3 regions. To correct PCR amplification bias, a synthetic template baseline was used for both primer optimization and computational correction. The paper's processing steps were these. Reads were annotated to V, D and J genes per IMGT and analyzed with immunoSEQ Analyzer, keeping only productive sequences. To calculate clonality, Shannon entropy was normalized by log2 of the number of productive unique sequences and then subtracted from one. Public and private clones were assessed among the 100 most prevalent clones of each patient and control. Clones were defined as Susac-specific when absent from the healthy and MS cohorts, from about 1,100 published viral clones and from other ImmuneACCESS disease sequences. The public reads were quality trimmed at Q25 with fastp and then assembled into clones with MiXCR by TCRdb, keeping productive beta chains. Rows merge per CDR3 protein into single entries with the most common DNA and genes. Clone size and V and J calls follow TCRdb, not the original study. The sample data list 200,000 to 300,000 distinct CDR3 sequences, and about 95% of these were observed just once. The ten largest clonotypes hold about 0.095% of the sample.

Peripheral blood CD8+ and CD4+ T cells from healthy donors, Susac syndrome patients and multiple sclerosis patients were profiled by high-throughput TCR beta sequencing. The Susac syndrome patients fulfilled recently defined diagnostic criteria for either definite or probable disease. CD8+ TEMRA cells were enriched by FACS, while bulk CD8+ and CD4+ T cells were purified by magnetic negative isolation. Blood was collected in EDTA tubes and processed within 24 hours, with PBMCs isolated through density gradient centrifugation. PBMCs intended for TCR sequencing were frozen in liquid nitrogen and were later thawed in a 37 degrees C water bath. A purity of at least 90% was achieved for sorted or isolated CD4+, CD8+ and CD8+ TEMRA cells. Per the germline V gene, SGHRS is the CDR1 and YFSETQ is the CDR2. V gives up 6 bases and J gives up 6 bases, and the segment between their germline ends measures 11 bases. There are 12 amino acids in the CDR3, from cysteine to phenylalanine inclusive. Only the CDR3 DNA is retained, 36 bases long and in frame from the first base.

Findings and caveats that apply to the study as a whole: The TCR sequencing and HLA analysis was acknowledged to have included a relatively small number of individuals. In patients with Susac syndrome, the CD4+ T cell repertoire showed no detectable clonal expansion.

The V and J segments used are TRBV5-1 and TRBJ2-3; no confident D gene assignment can be made. Sequences were obtained from CD4+ T cells from PBMCs. The clonotype was recovered from a human donor with Susac syndrome. CDR3 region: CASKAMQDTQYF. The sequenced DNA is TGCGCCAGCAAAGCCATGCAGGATACGCAGTATTTT.